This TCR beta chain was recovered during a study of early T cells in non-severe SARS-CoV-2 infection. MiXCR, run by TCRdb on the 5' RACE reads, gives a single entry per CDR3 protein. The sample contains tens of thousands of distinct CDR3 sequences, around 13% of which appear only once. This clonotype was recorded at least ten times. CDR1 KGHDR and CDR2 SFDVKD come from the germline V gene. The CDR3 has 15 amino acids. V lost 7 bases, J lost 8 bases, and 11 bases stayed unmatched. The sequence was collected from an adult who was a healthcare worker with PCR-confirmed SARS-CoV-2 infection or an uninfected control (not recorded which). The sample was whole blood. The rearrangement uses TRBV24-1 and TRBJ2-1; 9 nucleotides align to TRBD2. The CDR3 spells CATSLVAGVGDEQFF. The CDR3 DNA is TGTGCCACCAGCCTAGTAGCGGGAGTGGGGGATGAGCAGTTCTTC.